The sequence of this T cell receptor (beta chain) was determined in a study of breast tumors, draining lymph nodes, adjacent tissues. Overall study results and limits: The lymph node origin of tumor T cells was framed as consistent with a hypothesis, not demonstrated. Data fit most tumor T cells coming from lymph node, expanding in tumor.

Note on this clonotype: Its matching antigen is unknown. This may be a read error, as it is one base from a much larger clone.

Breast cancer patients provided tissue from their axillary draining lymph nodes. TCRdb used MiXCR to reprocess the multiplex PCR reads, holding one entry per CDR3 protein. In the table there are under 350,000 distinct CDR3 sequences, over 30% of which are singletons. J was trimmed by 5 bases and V by 3 bases; bases with no gene match: 8. Germline V lookup: CDR1 SGHAT, CDR2 FQNNGV. This CDR3 comprises 15 residues. The genes are TRBV11-2 and TRBJ2-5; 8 bases fit TRBD2. Sequenced material: axillary lymph node tissue. The receptor's source is a female donor with breast cancer. Some clones in this sample may be carry-over from other donors' samples. The CDR3: CASSFFGLADETQYF. The CDR3, as DNA: TGTGCCAGCAGCTTTTTCGGACTAGCAGACGAGACCCAGTACTTC.